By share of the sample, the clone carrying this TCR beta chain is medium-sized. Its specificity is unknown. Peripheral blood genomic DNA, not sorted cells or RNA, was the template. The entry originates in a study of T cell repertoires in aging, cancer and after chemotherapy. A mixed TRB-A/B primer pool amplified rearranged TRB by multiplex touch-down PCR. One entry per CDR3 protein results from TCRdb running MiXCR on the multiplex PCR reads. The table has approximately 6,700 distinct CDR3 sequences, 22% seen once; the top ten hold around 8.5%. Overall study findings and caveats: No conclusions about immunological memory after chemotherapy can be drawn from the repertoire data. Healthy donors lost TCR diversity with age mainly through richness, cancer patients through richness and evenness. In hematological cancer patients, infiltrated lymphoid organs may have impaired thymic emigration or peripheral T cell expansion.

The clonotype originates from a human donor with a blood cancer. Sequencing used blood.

Here the CDR3 reads CASSLVFSGGNYGYTF. In nucleotides, the CDR3 is TGTGCCAGCAGCTTGGTCTTCTCAGGGGGCAACTATGGCTACACCTTC. This rearrangement joins TRBV5-6 to TRBJ1-2; 8 positions match TRBD1. Germline V gene data show CDR1 as SGHDT and CDR2 as YYEEEE. V was clipped by 0 bases and J by 2 bases; unmatched bases: 6. The CDR3 loop spans 16 amino acids.